Included here is one T cell receptor beta chain sequence, with context. Antigen: not known. The record originates from a study of post-analysis software for immune sequencing data. Turning to the study itself: The disease courses covered relapsing-remitting, secondary progressive and progressive-relapsing multiple sclerosis. Findings and caveats of the study: Included in a set of five TRBV segments more frequent in patients than controls were TRBV5-6, TRBV5-1 and TRBV20-1. Normalized Chao1 diversity in multiple sclerosis patients fell significantly below that of controls.

This CDR3 is built from 13 residues. The V and J ends lost 5 bases and 0 bases, in that order; junction bases with no gene match: 1. CDR1 is DFQATT and CDR2 is SNEGSKA in the germline V gene (reference sequence). The library was made from cDNA and included unique molecular identifiers. MiXCR, applied by TCRdb to the PCR reads, yields one record per CDR3 protein. Of 750,000 to 900,000 distinct CDR3 sequences in the sample, more than 45% were seen once. V usage is TRBV20-1 and J usage is TRBJ2-3; 8 nucleotides line up with TRBD2. Sequenced sample: blood. The clonotype comes from a girl aged 5-17 years with multiple sclerosis. The CDR3 sequence is CSAVAGSTDTQYF. The DNA for the CDR3 is TGCAGTGCTGTAGCGGGGAGCACAGATACGCAGTATTTT.